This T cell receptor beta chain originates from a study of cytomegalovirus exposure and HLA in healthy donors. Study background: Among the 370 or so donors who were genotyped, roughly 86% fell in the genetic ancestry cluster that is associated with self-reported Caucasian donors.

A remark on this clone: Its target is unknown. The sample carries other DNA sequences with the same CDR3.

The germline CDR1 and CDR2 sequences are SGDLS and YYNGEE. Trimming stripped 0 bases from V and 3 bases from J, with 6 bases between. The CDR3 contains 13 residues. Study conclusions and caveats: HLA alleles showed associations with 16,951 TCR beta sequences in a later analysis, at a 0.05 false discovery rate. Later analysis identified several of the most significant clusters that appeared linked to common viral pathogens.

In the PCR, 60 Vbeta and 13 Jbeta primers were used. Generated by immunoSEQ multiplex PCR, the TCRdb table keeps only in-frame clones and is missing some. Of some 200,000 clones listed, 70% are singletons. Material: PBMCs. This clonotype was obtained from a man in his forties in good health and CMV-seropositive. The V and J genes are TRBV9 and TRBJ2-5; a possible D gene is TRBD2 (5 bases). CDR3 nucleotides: TGTGCCAGCAGCGTAGCCGGGGAAGAGACCCAGTACTTC. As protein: CASSVAGEETQYF.